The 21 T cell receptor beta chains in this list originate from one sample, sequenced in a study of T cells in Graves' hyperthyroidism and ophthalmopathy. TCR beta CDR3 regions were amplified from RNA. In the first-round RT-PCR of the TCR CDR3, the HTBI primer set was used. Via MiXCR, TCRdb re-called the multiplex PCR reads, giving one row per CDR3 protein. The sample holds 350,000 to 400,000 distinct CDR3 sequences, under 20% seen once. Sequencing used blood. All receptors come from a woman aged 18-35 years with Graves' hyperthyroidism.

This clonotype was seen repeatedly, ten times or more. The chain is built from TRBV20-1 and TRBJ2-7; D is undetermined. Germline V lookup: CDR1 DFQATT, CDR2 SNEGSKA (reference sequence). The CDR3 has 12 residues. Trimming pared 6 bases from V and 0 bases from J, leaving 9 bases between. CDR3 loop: CSAGRSSYEQYF. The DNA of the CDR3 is TGCAGTGCGGGCCGGAGCTCCTACGAGCAGTACTTC.

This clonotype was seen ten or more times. The CDR3 coding sequence is TGTGCCATCAGTGAGGGTGGAACCGGGGAGCTGTTTTTT. This translates into CAISEGGTGELFF. This sequence joins TRBV10-3 and TRBJ2-2; D remains ambiguous. Trimming cost V 2 bases and J 5 bases, with 6 bases left between them. Germline lookup yields CDR1 ENHRY and CDR2 SYGVKD. The CDR3 sequence is 13 residues long.

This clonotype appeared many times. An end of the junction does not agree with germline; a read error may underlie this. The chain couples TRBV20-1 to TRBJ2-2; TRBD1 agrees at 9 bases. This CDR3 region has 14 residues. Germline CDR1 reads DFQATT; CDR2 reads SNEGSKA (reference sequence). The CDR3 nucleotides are TGCAGTGCATGGACAGGGGTCCCCTCCGGTGAGCTGTTTTTT. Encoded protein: CSAWTGVPSGELFF.

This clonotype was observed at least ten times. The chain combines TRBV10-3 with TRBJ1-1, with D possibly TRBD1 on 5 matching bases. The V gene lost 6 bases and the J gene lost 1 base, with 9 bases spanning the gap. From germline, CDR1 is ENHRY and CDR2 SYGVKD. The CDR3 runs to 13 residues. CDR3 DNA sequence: TGTGCCATCAGAGGGACGGAGAACACTGAAGCTTTCTTT. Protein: CAIRGTENTEAFF.

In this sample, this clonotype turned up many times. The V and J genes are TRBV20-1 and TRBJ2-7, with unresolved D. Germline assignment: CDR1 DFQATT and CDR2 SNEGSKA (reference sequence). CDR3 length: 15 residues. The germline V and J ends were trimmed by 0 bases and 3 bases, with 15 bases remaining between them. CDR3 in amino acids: CSARDGGRGDYEQYF. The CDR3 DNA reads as TGCAGTGCTAGAGACGGTGGACGCGGCGACTACGAGCAGTACTTC.

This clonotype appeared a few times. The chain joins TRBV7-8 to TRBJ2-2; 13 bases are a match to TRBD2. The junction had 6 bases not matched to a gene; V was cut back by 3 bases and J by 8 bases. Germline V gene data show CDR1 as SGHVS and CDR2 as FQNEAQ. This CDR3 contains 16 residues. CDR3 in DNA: TGTGCCAGCAGCTTGGGGACTAGCGGGGCCCAGGGGGAGCTGTTTTTT. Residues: CASSLGTSGAQGELFF.

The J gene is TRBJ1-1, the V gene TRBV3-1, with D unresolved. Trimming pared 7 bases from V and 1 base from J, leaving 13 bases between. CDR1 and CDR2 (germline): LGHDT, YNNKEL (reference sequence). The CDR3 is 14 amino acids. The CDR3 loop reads CASTPAGRNTEAFF. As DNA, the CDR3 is TGTGCCAGCACCCCGGCAGGTCGGAACACTGAAGCTTTCTTT.

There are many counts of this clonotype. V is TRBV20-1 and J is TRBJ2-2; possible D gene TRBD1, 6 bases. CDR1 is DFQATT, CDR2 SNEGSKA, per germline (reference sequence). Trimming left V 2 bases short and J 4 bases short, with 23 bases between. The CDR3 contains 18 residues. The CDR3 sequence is CSARTDRFSYPSTGELFF. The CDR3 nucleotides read TGCAGTGCTAGAACCGACAGGTTCTCATACCCCTCCACCGGGGAGCTGTTTTTT.

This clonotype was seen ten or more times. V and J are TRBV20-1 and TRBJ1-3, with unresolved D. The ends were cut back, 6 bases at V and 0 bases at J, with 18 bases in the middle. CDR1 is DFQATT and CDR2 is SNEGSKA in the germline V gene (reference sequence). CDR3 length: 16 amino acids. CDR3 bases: TGCAGTGCGACCCCATATCGAGCTTACTCTGGAAACACCATATATTTT. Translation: CSATPYRAYSGNTIYF.

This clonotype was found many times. The CDR3 region has the DNA TGTGCCACCAGCATTCCGGGGGCCCCTGTTGAGCAGTACTTC. This encodes CATSIPGAPVEQYF. J is TRBJ2-7 and V is TRBV15; D is possibly TRBD1 or TRBD2 (6 bases each). CDR3 length equals 14 residues. Trimming pared 4 bases from V and 7 bases from J, leaving 17 bases between. Germline lookup yields CDR1 LNHNV and CDR2 YYDKDF (reference sequence).

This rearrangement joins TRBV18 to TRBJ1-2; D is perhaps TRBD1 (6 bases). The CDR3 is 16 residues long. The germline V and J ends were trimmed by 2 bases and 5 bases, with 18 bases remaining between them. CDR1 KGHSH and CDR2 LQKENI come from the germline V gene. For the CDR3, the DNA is TGTGCCAGCTCACCAACCAACAGGGAGGAACCTTATGGCTACACCTTC. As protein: CASSPTNREEPYGYTF.

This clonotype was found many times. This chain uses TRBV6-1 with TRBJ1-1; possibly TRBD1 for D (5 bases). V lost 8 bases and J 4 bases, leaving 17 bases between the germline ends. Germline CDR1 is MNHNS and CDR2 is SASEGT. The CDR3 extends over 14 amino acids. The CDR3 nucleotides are TGTGCCAGCTTCCGGGGGAGCCTCCTCACTGAAGCTTTCTTT. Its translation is CASFRGSLLTEAFF.

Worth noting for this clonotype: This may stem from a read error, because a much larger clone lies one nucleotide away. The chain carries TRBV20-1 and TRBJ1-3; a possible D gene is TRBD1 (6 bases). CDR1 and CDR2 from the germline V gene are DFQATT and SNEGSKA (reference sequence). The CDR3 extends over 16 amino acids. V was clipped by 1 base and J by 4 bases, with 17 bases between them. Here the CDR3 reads CSARVPRQGSGNTIYF. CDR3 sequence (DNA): TGCAGTGCTAGAGTTCCGCGCCAGGGGTCCGGAAACACCATATATTTT.

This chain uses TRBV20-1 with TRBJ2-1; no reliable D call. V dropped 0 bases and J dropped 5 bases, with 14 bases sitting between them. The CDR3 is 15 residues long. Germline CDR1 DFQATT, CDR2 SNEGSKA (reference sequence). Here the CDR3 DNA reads TGCAGTGCTAGAGATTTTCGGGTCCTTGACAATGAGCAGTTCTTC. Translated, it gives CSARDFRVLDNEQFF.

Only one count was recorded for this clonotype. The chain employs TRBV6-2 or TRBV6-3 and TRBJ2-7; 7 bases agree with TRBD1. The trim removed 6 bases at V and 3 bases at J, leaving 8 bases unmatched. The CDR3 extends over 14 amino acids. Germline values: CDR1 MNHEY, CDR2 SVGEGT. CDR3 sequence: CASRNTGALYEQYF. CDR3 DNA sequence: TGTGCCAGCAGGAACACAGGGGCTCTCTACGAGCAGTACTTC.

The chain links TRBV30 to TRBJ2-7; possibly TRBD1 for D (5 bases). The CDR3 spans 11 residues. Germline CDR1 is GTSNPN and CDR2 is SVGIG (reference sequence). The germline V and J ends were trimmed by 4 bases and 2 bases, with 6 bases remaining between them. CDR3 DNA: TGTGCCTGGATAGGGGCCTACGAGCAGTACTTC. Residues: CAWIGAYEQYF.

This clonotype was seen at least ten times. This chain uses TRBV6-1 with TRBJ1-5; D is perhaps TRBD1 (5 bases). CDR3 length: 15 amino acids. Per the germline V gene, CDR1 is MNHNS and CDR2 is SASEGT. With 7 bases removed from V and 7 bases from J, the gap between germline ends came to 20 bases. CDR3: CASTRFVGGGQPQHF. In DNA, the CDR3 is TGTGCCAGCACCCGGTTTGTCGGGGGAGGCCAGCCCCAGCATTTT.

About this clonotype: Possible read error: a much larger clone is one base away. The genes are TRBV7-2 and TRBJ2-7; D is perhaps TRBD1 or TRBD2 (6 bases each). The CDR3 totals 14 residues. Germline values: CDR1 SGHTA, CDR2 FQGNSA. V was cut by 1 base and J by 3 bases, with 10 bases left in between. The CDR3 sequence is CASSLGGAIYEQYF. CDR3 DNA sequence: TGTGCCAGCAGCTTAGGGGGGGCAATCTACGAGCAGTACTTC.

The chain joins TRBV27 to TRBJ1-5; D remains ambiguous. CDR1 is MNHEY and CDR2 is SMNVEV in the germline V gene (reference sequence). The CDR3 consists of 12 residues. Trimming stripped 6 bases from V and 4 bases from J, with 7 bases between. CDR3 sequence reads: CASSFKNQPQHF. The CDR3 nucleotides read TGTGCCAGCAGCTTTAAGAATCAGCCCCAGCATTTT.

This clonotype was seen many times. The CDR3 region has the DNA TGTGCCAGCAGCTTAGCAGCGGGGGGACCATTAGCCAAAAACATTCAGTACTTC. It yields the protein CASSLAAGGPLAKNIQYF. This chain uses TRBV13 with TRBJ2-4, with TRBD2 matching 9 bases. J gave up 0 bases and V 1 base, and 7 bases lay outside the gene matches. This CDR3 is built from 18 residues. The germline V gene has CDR1 PRHDT and CDR2 FYEKMQ (reference sequence).

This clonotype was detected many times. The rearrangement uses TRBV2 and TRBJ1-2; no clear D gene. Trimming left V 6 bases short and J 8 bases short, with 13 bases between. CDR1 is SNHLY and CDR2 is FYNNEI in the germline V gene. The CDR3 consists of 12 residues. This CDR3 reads CASSTNKDGYTF. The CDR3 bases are TGTGCCAGCAGCACAAACAAAGACGGCTACACCTTC. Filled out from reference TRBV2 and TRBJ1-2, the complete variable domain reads EPEVTQTPSHQVTQMGQEVILRCVPISNHLYFYWYRQILGQKVEFLVSFYNNEISEKSEIFDDQFSVERPDGSNFTLKIRSTKLEDSAMYFCASSTNKDGYTFGSGTRLTVV.